This paragraph reports one TCR beta chain. Its target is unknown. Profiling relied on immunoSEQ multiplex PCR, and the TCRdb table lists in-frame clones only, not all of them. The table records some 510 clones, 70% to 90% of them present only once. These data are taken from a study of chemoradiotherapy in HPV16-positive cancers. Across the study: Candidate HPV-specific T-cell clones and common TCR motifs came from functional assays in two HPV16-positive patients. Broader study findings: For HPV16-positive patients, expanding HPV-responsive T cells associated with longer recurrence-free survival. During treatment, candidate HPV-specific clones and E7-related motifs expanded in tumor.

The CDR3 loop spans 14 amino acids. Trimming at V came to 5 bases and at J to 7 bases, leaving 11 bases not matched to a gene. Germline CDR1 reads SGHAT; CDR2 reads FQNNGV. This receptor was obtained from a human donor with HPV-associated anogenital cancer. Sequences were derived from tumor tissue, sampled from a patient who underwent chemoradiotherapy. This chain uses TRBV11-2 with TRBJ2-7; 7 positions agree with TRBD1. CDR3: CASSTTGVSPEQYF. CDR3 nucleotide sequence: TGTGCCAGCAGCACCACAGGGGTGAGCCCGGAGCAGTACTTC.